This T cell receptor beta chain was identified during a study of blood T cells in healthy people across ages. The V gene lost 5 bases and the J gene lost 6 bases, with 14 bases spanning the gap. This CDR3 has 14 residues. CDR1 SGHDN and CDR2 FVKESK come from the germline V gene. This clonotype was detected once. Each sample used at least 6 million PBMCs. The second PCR ran roughly 6 to 12 cycles with a sample-barcoded 5' primer and J-beta primers. The template-switch adaptor, which had 12 random nucleotides, put a tag on each cDNA molecule. TCRdb analysed the 5' RACE reads with MiXCR anew, one entry per CDR3 protein. The top ten clones hold 15% to 20% of a sample with some 710,000 distinct CDR3 sequences, 46% of them seen once.

Sequencing was performed on blood. The rearrangement links TRBV14 to TRBJ2-1; D may match TRBD1 or TRBD2 (5 bases each). The sequence was collected from a man older than 75 in good health. The CDR3 loop is CASSAHIGANEQFF. The CDR3 coding sequence is TGTGCCAGCAGCGCCCATATCGGGGCCAATGAGCAGTTCTTC. The full variable domain, in which reference TRBV14 and TRBJ2-1 provide the parts outside the CDR3, is EAGVTQFPSHSVIEKGQTVTLRCDPISGHDNLYWYRRVMGKEIKFLLHFVKESKQDESGMPNNRFLAERTGGTYSTLKVQPAELEDSGVYFCASSAHIGANEQFFGPGTRLTVL.